This passage covers 24 T cell receptor beta chains from one sample sequenced in a study of cytomegalovirus exposure and HLA in healthy donors. Use of 60 Vbeta and 13 Jbeta primers characterized the PCR. The table came from immunoSEQ multiplex PCR; TCRdb's copy has only in-frame clones and leaves some out. This table holds approximately 170,000 clones, roughly 74% found once. The sample taken for sequencing was PBMCs. Source of these receptors: a male donor in good health and CMV-seronegative.

This clone was counted between two and nine times. The V gene is TRBV6-6, the J gene TRBJ1-3; D is possibly TRBD1 (5 bases). Germline V CDR1 and CDR2: MNHNY, SVGAGI (reference sequence). V lost 8 bases and J 0 bases, leaving 14 bases between the germline ends. The CDR3 is 15 residues long. CDR3 DNA: TGTGCCAGCCGACAGACTCCGGTCTCTGGAAACACCATATATTTT. Its protein product is CASRQTPVSGNTIYF.

This clone was counted once. At one of its ends the junction is not consistent with the germline gene, which may arise from a read error. The chain combines TRBV7-9 with TRBJ2-3, with D perhaps matching TRBD1 (6 bases). CDR3 size: 16 residues. Germline V gene lookup returns CDR1 SEHNR and CDR2 FQNEAQ (reference sequence). CDR3 sequence (DNA): TGTTCCAGCAGCTTATTTTTCAGGGGAGGCACAGATACGCAGTATTTT. This translates into CSSSLFFRGGTDTQYF. Full variable domain (missing parts from reference TRBV7-9 and TRBJ2-3): DTGVSQNPRHKITKRGQNVTFRCDPISEHNRLYWYRQTLGQGPEFLTYFQNEAQLEKSRLLSDRFSAERPKGSFSTLEIQRTEQGDSAMYLCSSSLFFRGGTDTQYFGPGTRLTVL.

This clone was seen only a few times. The gene calls are TRBV5-1 and TRBJ2-7, with 9 bases fitting TRBD1. Germline CDR1 is SGHRS and CDR2 is YFSETQ. The V segment lost 8 bases and the J segment 2 bases; nucleotides outside the gene matches: 8. This CDR3 contains 14 residues. The CDR3 nucleotides are TGCGCCAGTGCCCTAACAGGGGGCCCCTACGAGCAGTACTTC. Residues: CASALTGGPYEQYF.

V is TRBV19 and J is TRBJ2-1, with a possible D match to TRBD2 (5 bases). Trimming removed 8 bases at V and 10 bases at J, with 18 bases between. CDR3 length equals 13 residues. CDR1 is LNHDA and CDR2 is SQIVND in the germline V gene (reference sequence). DNA of the CDR3: TGTGCCAGTTCCCGGGATCCAGTATACGAGCAGTTCTTC. This sequence encodes CASSRDPVYEQFF. The full variable domain, its missing parts supplied by reference TRBV19 and TRBJ2-1, is DGGITQSPKYLFRKEGQNVTLSCEQNLNHDAMYWYRQDPGQGLRLIYYSQIVNDFQKGDIAEGYSVSREKKESFPLTVTSAQKNPTAFYLCASSRDPVYEQFFGPGTRLTVL.

This clone was recorded a few times. DNA for the CDR3: TGTGCCAGCAGTCTGCGGGAGCAGTTCTTC. It translates to CASSLREQFF. The V call is TRBV28, the J call TRBJ2-1, with D uncertain. Germline lookup yields CDR1 MDHEN and CDR2 SYDVKM. This CDR3 spans 10 amino acids. V dropped 5 bases and J dropped 10 bases, with 6 bases sitting between them.

The chain is built from TRBV25-1 and TRBJ2-2, with 9 bases that match TRBD1. There are 17 residues in the CDR3. CDR1 and CDR2 from the germline V gene are MGHDK and SYGVNS. V lost 6 bases to trimming and J lost 1 base; unmatched junction nucleotides: 9. CDR3 DNA sequence: TGTGCCAGCAGGACAGGGGGAGCGGCCCTGAACACCGGGGAGCTGTTTTTT. It codes for CASRTGGAALNTGELFF.

The chain employs TRBV9 and TRBJ2-3; 14 bases are a match to TRBD2. The V segment lost 2 bases and the J segment 3 bases; nucleotides outside the gene matches: 8. This CDR3 contains 18 residues. Germline values: CDR1 SGDLS, CDR2 YYNGEE. CDR3 residues: CASSVTLGTSGRTDTQYF. The DNA for the CDR3 is TGTGCCAGCAGCGTCACACTTGGGACTAGCGGGAGAACAGATACGCAGTATTTT.

This clone appeared a few times. This sequence joins TRBV19 and TRBJ2-3; 7 positions match TRBD1. Trimming at V came to 4 bases and at J to 6 bases, leaving 13 bases not matched to a gene. CDR3 length: 16 residues. The germline gives CDR1 LNHDA, CDR2 SQIVND (reference sequence). The CDR3 protein is CASSTGTASRGDTQYF. The CDR3 bases are TGTGCCAGTAGTACCGGGACAGCTTCCCGAGGGGATACGCAGTATTTT.

J is TRBJ2-3 and V is TRBV14; TRBD1 matches 8 bases. With 5 bases clipped from V and 7 bases from J, the junction kept 14 bases outside the gene matches. This CDR3 spans 16 amino acids. Germline loops: CDR1 SGHDN, CDR2 FVKESK. Here the CDR3 DNA reads TGTGCCAGCAGCAAAAACAGGGGGAGGCTAGCGAATACGCAGTATTTT. Protein sequence: CASSKNRGRLANTQYF. Full variable domain (rest looked up from reference TRBV14 and TRBJ2-3): EAGVTQFPSHSVIEKGQTVTLRCDPISGHDNLYWYRRVMGKEIKFLLHFVKESKQDESGMPNNRFLAERTGGTYSTLKVQPAELEDSGVYFCASSKNRGRLANTQYFGPGTRLTVL.

The V gene is TRBV5-1, the J gene TRBJ1-1, with D possibly being TRBD1 (6 bases). Trimming removed 0 bases from V and 5 bases from J, with 8 bases in between. The length of the CDR3 is 13 residues. Germline CDR1 is SGHRS and CDR2 is YFSETQ. The CDR3 protein is CASSLGGPTEAFF. The DNA of the CDR3 is TGCGCCAGCAGCTTGGGGGGGCCAACTGAAGCTTTCTTT.

CDR3 sequence: CASSGLHNEQFF. Here the CDR3 DNA reads TGTGCCAGCAGTGGGCTCCACAATGAGCAGTTCTTC. V usage is TRBV2 and J usage is TRBJ2-1; D is uncertain. The CDR3 runs 12 residues. The V gene lost 4 bases and the J gene lost 5 bases, with 6 bases spanning the gap. Germline-derived CDR1 and CDR2 are SNHLY and FYNNEI.

The V call is TRBV19, the J call TRBJ2-1; a possible D gene is TRBD2 (6 bases). V lost 6 bases and J 2 bases, leaving 14 bases between the germline ends. CDR3 length equals 15 residues. The germline V gene has CDR1 LNHDA and CDR2 SQIVND (reference sequence). CDR3 protein: CASRQAGSTYNEQFF. DNA of the CDR3: TGTGCCAGTAGGCAAGCCGGGAGTACCTACAATGAGCAGTTCTTC. Complete variable domain (other parts from reference TRBV19 and TRBJ2-1): DGGITQSPKYLFRKEGQNVTLSCEQNLNHDAMYWYRQDPGQGLRLIYYSQIVNDFQKGDIAEGYSVSREKKESFPLTVTSAQKNPTAFYLCASRQAGSTYNEQFFGPGTRLTVL.

The chain recombines TRBV5-1 with TRBJ2-7; TRBD1 aligns across 8 bases. Unmatched junction bases numbered 5, after V lost 3 bases and J lost 0 bases. Germline V gene data show CDR1 as SGHRS and CDR2 as YFSETQ. This CDR3 is built from 15 residues. The CDR3 loop is CASSSGGAGSYEQYF. The DNA of the CDR3 is TGCGCCAGCAGCTCAGGGGGCGCGGGCTCCTACGAGCAGTACTTC.

V and J are TRBV4-3 and TRBJ1-6, with 8 positions matching TRBD1. Unmatched junction bases numbered 4, after V lost 4 bases and J lost 5 bases. CDR1 LGHNA and CDR2 YSLEER come from the germline V gene. The length of the CDR3 is 15 residues. CDR3 sequence (DNA): TGCGCCAGCAGCCTTCAGGGGGCAGATAATTCACCCCTCCACTTT. Protein: CASSLQGADNSPLHF.

This chain joins TRBV27 and TRBJ1-1, with D maybe TRBD1 (6 bases). There are 11 residues in the CDR3. The germline V gene has CDR1 MNHEY and CDR2 SMNVEV (reference sequence). V was shortened by 7 bases and J by 9 bases, with 12 bases between the two germline ends. CDR3 DNA: TGTGCCAGCACCGCCGGGACACAAGCTTTCTTT. This encodes CASTAGTQAFF.

The V and J genes are TRBV7-3 and TRBJ2-3; TRBD1 is a possible D gene (6 bases). V was pared by 5 bases and J by 13 bases, with 19 bases between. Per germline, CDR1 SGHTA and CDR2 FQGTGA. The CDR3 sequence is 13 residues long. CDR3 nucleotides: TGTGCCAGCAGCACTCATAAGTCAGGGGATAAGTATTTT. It translates to CASSTHKSGDKYF.

CDR3 DNA: TGTGCCAGCAGCGTAGTGGTTACAGGGGTTAACGGGGAGCTGTTTTTT. It is translated as CASSVVVTGVNGELFF. The chain links TRBV9 to TRBJ2-2; TRBD1 matches at 7 bases. Losses at the gene ends were 0 bases for V and 7 bases for J; bases not matched to a gene: 9. Germline V gene data show CDR1 as SGDLS and CDR2 as YYNGEE. The CDR3 runs 16 residues.

The V call is TRBV4-1, the J call TRBJ2-1, with 7 bases matching TRBD1. Per germline, CDR1 MGHRA and CDR2 YSYEKL. The CDR3 loop spans 14 amino acids. V shed 4 bases, J shed 6 bases, and the junction held 6 bases outside the gene matches. The CDR3 DNA reads as TGCGCCAGCAGCCGTCAGGGGGATTCCAATGAGCAGTTCTTC. This gives the protein CASSRQGDSNEQFF.

The rearrangement joins TRBV28 to TRBJ2-7; D might be TRBD1 (6 bases). V lost 2 bases, J lost 4 bases, and 15 bases lay in between. The CDR3 spans 15 residues. CDR1 MDHEN and CDR2 SYDVKM come from the germline V gene. The CDR3 reads CASSLPVGTPYEQYF. DNA of the CDR3: TGTGCCAGCAGTTTACCCGTCGGGACACCGTACGAGCAGTACTTC.

The J gene is TRBJ1-4, the V gene TRBV4-1; D might be TRBD1 (6 bases). Germline V gene lookup returns CDR1 MGHRA and CDR2 YSYEKL. The CDR3 has 17 residues. The V gene lost 2 bases and the J gene lost 6 bases, with 19 bases spanning the gap. The CDR3 protein is CASSQLPVGGADEKLFF. CDR3 bases: TGCGCCAGCAGCCAACTCCCGGTAGGGGGGGCGGATGAAAAACTGTTTTTT.

The J gene is TRBJ1-5, the V gene TRBV7-9; possibly TRBD1 for D (6 bases). Germline V gene sequence: CDR1 SEHNR, CDR2 FQNEAQ (reference sequence). The CDR3 loop spans 15 amino acids. V was trimmed by 6 bases and J by 5 bases, leaving 17 bases between them. For the CDR3, the DNA is TGTGCCAGCAGTTCCGGGACAAGTCCGGATCAGCCCCAGCATTTT. Protein: CASSSGTSPDQPQHF.

The chain uses TRBV9 and TRBJ2-5; TRBD2 might be the D (7 bases). The CDR3 has 15 residues. The ends were cut back, 0 bases at V and 0 bases at J, with 9 bases in the middle. Germline-derived CDR1 and CDR2 are SGDLS and YYNGEE. CDR3 sequence: CASSVEGGYQETQYF. CDR3 nucleotide sequence: TGTGCCAGCAGCGTAGAGGGGGGGTACCAAGAGACCCAGTACTTC.

The rearrangement links TRBV7-2 to TRBJ2-3, with 8 bases that match TRBD2. The CDR3 totals 12 residues. Germline CDR1 SGHTA, CDR2 FQGNSA. Germline trimming cut 11 bases from V and 1 base from J; bases unmatched to any gene: 2. CDR3 protein: CAAGGGTDTQYF. In DNA form, the CDR3 reads TGTGCCGCGGGGGGCGGCACAGATACGCAGTATTTT.

CDR3 residues: CASSVAGGRPRAYEQYF. The CDR3 DNA reads as TGTGCCAGCAGTGTCGCGGGGGGCCGCCCAAGGGCCTACGAGCAGTACTTC. The rearrangement links TRBV28 to TRBJ2-7; 8 bases are shared with TRBD2. Germline CDR1 reads MDHEN; CDR2 reads SYDVKM. This CDR3 is 17 amino acids long. Trimming at V came to 5 bases and at J to 2 bases, leaving 14 bases not matched to a gene.